This entry lists 23 T cell receptor beta chains sequenced from one sample in a study of T-cell memory formation after mild COVID-19. TCRdb processed the 5' RACE reads anew with MiXCR; each CDR3 protein has one entry. The sample consists of tens of thousands of distinct CDR3 sequences, about 6.1% of them appearing once. Sequenced material: PBMCs or a T cell subset sorted from them (not recorded which). The receptors come from an adult who had mild COVID-19 (a few samples of this study predate the infection). Cell type and time point are not known.

Ten or more counts support this clonotype. The chain is built from TRBV7-2 and TRBJ1-1; D gene ambiguous. V gave up 6 bases and J gave up 3 bases, with 5 bases separating them. Looked up from germline, CDR1 is SGHTA and CDR2 is FQGNSA. The CDR3 runs 11 residues. The CDR3 region has the DNA TGTGCCAGCAGGAGGTACACTGAAGCTTTCTTT. Protein sequence: CASRRYTEAFF.

The table lists this clonotype with many counts. The chain recombines TRBV12-3 or TRBV12-4 with TRBJ1-1, with D unresolved. Trimming took off 7 bases at V and 0 bases at J, with 12 bases between the two ends. CDR3 length equals 14 residues. CDR3 coding DNA: TGTGCCAGCATTCAAGGACTCCTGAACACTGAAGCTTTCTTT. This translates into CASIQGLLNTEAFF.

The chain is built from TRBV6-2 or TRBV6-3 and TRBJ2-2; possibly TRBD1 or TRBD2 for D (6 bases each). The CDR3 is 16 residues long. Looked up from germline, CDR1 is MNHEY and CDR2 is SVGEGT. Trimming left V 6 bases short and J 3 bases short, with 17 bases between. The CDR3, as DNA: TGTGCCAGCAGCCGAGGGATACGGGGGCACACCGGGGAGCTGTTTTTT. Its translation is CASSRGIRGHTGELFF.

The sample holds many counts of this clonotype. This chain links TRBV12-3 or TRBV12-4 with TRBJ1-5, with D possibly being TRBD1 (6 bases). V was clipped by 9 bases and J by 7 bases, with 19 bases between them. The CDR3 has 14 residues. For the CDR3, the DNA is TGTGCCAGTGACCGACAGGTTGGTCGACAGCCCCAGCATTTT. It specifies CASDRQVGRQPQHF.

This clonotype was seen more than once but under ten times. The chain uses TRBV3-1 and TRBJ1-2, with D perhaps matching TRBD1 (6 bases). From germline, CDR1 is LGHDT and CDR2 YNNKEL (reference sequence). CDR3 length: 13 residues. V lost 8 bases to trimming and J lost 5 bases, with 15 bases between them. The CDR3 DNA reads as TGTGCCAGCGGACTACAGGGCGCATATGGCTACACCTTC. As protein: CASGLQGAYGYTF.

This clonotype has ten or more counts. V gene TRBV7-2 combines with J gene TRBJ2-7; 12 bases are shared with TRBD2. Germline assignment: CDR1 SGHTA and CDR2 FQGNSA. The CDR3 totals 16 residues. The J segment lost 3 bases and the V segment lost 2 bases, leaving 5 bases of the junction unmatched. CDR3 bases: TGTGCCAGCAGCTTAACTAGCGGGAGGCGGGTCTACGAGCAGTACTTC. Protein product: CASSLTSGRRVYEQYF.

This chain connects TRBV3-1 to TRBJ1-2; 7 positions match TRBD1. CDR1 is LGHDT and CDR2 is YNNKEL in the germline V gene (reference sequence). The J segment lost 2 bases and the V segment lost 3 bases, leaving 6 bases of the junction unmatched. The CDR3 runs 15 residues. Here the CDR3 DNA reads TGTGCCAGCAGCCACCCAGGAGGGGGCAACTATGGCTACACCTTC. The encoded protein is CASSHPGGGNYGYTF.

The chain employs TRBV19 and TRBJ1-1; 7 bases are shared with TRBD1. The CDR3 runs 15 residues. The germline V gene encodes CDR1 LNHDA and CDR2 SQIVND (reference sequence). V dropped 8 bases and J dropped 1; count of bases not matched to a gene: 10. Here the CDR3 DNA reads TGTGCCAGTTCTAAGGGGGCAGGGACGAACACTGAAGCTTTCTTT. Amino acids: CASSKGAGTNTEAFF.

This clonotype was detected ten times or more. The chain links TRBV4-1 to TRBJ1-6; D is undetermined. Trimming stripped 5 bases from V and 7 bases from J, with 21 bases between. This CDR3 contains 17 residues. Germline V gene data show CDR1 as MGHRA and CDR2 as YSYEKL. For the CDR3, the DNA is TGCGCCAGCAGCGGTGTAGGGTCCTCACGGGCCAATTCACCCCTCCACTTT. Protein sequence: CASSGVGSSRANSPLHF.

There are many counts of this clonotype. The chain employs TRBV18 and TRBJ2-1, with 13 bases that match TRBD2. The CDR3 covers 13 residues. Germline V gene data show CDR1 as KGHSH and CDR2 as LQKENI. The V segment lost 6 bases and the J segment 7 bases; nucleotides outside the gene matches: 0. DNA of the CDR3: TGTGCCAGCTCGGGACTAGCGGGGAATGAGCAGTTCTTC. This translates into CASSGLAGNEQFF.

The chain combines TRBV11-3 with TRBJ2-7; 7 nucleotides agree with TRBD2. CDR1 is SGHNT, CDR2 YENEEA, per germline. The trim removed 8 bases at V and 4 bases at J, leaving 11 bases unmatched. The CDR3 covers 14 residues. The CDR3 bases are TGTGCCAGCCCCCGGGACTACCGTTGGTACGAGCAGTACTTC. Translation: CASPRDYRWYEQYF.

This clonotype was counted ten times or more. J is TRBJ2-3 and V is TRBV10-3; 7 positions agree with TRBD2. There are 15 residues in the CDR3. V lost 4 bases to trimming and J lost 3 bases; unmatched junction nucleotides: 7. Looked up from germline, CDR1 is ENHRY and CDR2 is SYGVKD. DNA for the CDR3: TGTGCCATCAGTGGGGGAGCGGGGAAAACAGATACGCAGTATTTT. It is translated as CAISGGAGKTDTQYF.

This clonotype was detected a few times. This chain joins TRBV5-1 and TRBJ2-3; D not resolved. From germline, CDR1 is SGHRS and CDR2 YFSETQ. The CDR3 has 15 amino acids. V lost 0 bases and J lost 0, with 8 bases in between. The CDR3 region is CASSLDPLSTDTQYF. CDR3 sequence (DNA): TGCGCCAGCAGCTTGGACCCCCTTAGCACAGATACGCAGTATTTT.

The sample holds many counts of this clonotype. This chain links TRBV4-2 with TRBJ2-7; 11 nucleotides agree with TRBD2. Germline V gene lookup returns CDR1 LGHNA and CDR2 YNFKEQ. CDR3 length equals 16 residues. J was trimmed by 3 bases and V by 1 base; bases with no gene match: 5. The CDR3 reads CASSQVATSGNYEQYF. The CDR3 coding sequence is TGTGCCAGCAGCCAAGTAGCGACTAGCGGGAACTACGAGCAGTACTTC.

The V gene is TRBV11-3, the J gene TRBJ1-1; no definite D call. V lost 1 base to trimming and J lost 5 bases, with 8 bases between them. Germline loops: CDR1 SGHNT, CDR2 YENEEA. This CDR3 comprises 13 residues. CDR3 amino acids: CASSLVSRTEAFF. As DNA, the CDR3 is TGTGCCAGCAGCTTAGTAAGTCGGACTGAAGCTTTCTTT.

This clonotype has just a few counts. This rearrangement joins TRBV7-2 to TRBJ1-4, with TRBD1 matching over 8 bases. Losses at the gene ends were 5 bases for V and 7 bases for J; bases not matched to a gene: 9. This CDR3 has 15 amino acids. CDR1 SGHTA and CDR2 FQGNSA come from the germline V gene. CDR3 protein: CASSHGQGRGEKLFF. Here the CDR3 DNA reads TGTGCCAGCAGCCACGGACAGGGTAGGGGTGAAAAACTGTTTTTT.

V is TRBV25-1 and J is TRBJ2-1; no clear D. Trimming pared 5 bases from V and 3 bases from J, leaving 11 bases between. CDR3 length: 14 amino acids. Germline V lookup: CDR1 MGHDK, CDR2 SYGVNS. The CDR3 region has the DNA TGTGCCAGCAGTCAGTCCGACTTCTACAATGAGCAGTTCTTC. Amino acids: CASSQSDFYNEQFF.

The chain employs TRBV11-2 and TRBJ1-2, with D uncertain. V gave up 4 bases and J gave up 6 bases, with 12 bases separating them. There are 13 residues in the CDR3. CDR1 and CDR2 from the germline V gene are SGHAT and FQNNGV. The CDR3 region has the DNA TGTGCCAGCAGCTCCGCCCGGGTGAATGGCTACACCTTC. As protein: CASSSARVNGYTF.

CDR3 amino acids: CASSYRSTEQFF. CDR3 nucleotide sequence: TGTGCCAGCAGTTACAGGTCAACTGAGCAGTTCTTC. V gene TRBV6-2 or TRBV6-3 combines with J gene TRBJ2-1; D is undetermined. V lost 2 bases and J lost 9, with 8 bases in between. Germline V gives CDR1 MNHEY, CDR2 SVGEGT. The CDR3 loop spans 12 amino acids.

The V and J genes are TRBV12-3 or TRBV12-4 and TRBJ1-2; maybe TRBD1 (5 bases). V lost 6 bases, J lost 7 bases, and 18 bases lay in between. This CDR3 spans 14 amino acids. The CDR3, as DNA: TGTGCCAGCAGCCCAAGGGGCGCGGCGGCTGGCTACACCTTC. Translated, it gives CASSPRGAAAGYTF.

This clonotype was counted a few times. The chain uses TRBV30 and TRBJ2-3; D is uncertain. Per germline, CDR1 GTSNPN and CDR2 SVGIG (reference sequence). Trimming left V 2 bases short and J 7 bases short, with 4 bases between. This CDR3 contains 10 residues. CDR3 protein: CAWSSYTQYF. In nucleotides, the CDR3 is TGTGCCTGGAGTAGTTATACGCAGTATTTT.

The chain carries TRBV3-1 and TRBJ1-1; TRBD1 might be the D (6 bases). Germline lookup yields CDR1 LGHDT and CDR2 YNNKEL (reference sequence). Trimming took 2 bases from V and 1 from J, leaving 20 bases between them. The CDR3 is 18 amino acids. The CDR3 DNA reads TGTGCCAGCAGCCAATATATGGGGGGCACGGCCTCGAACACTGAAGCTTTCTTT. It encodes CASSQYMGGTASNTEAFF.

This clonotype has a count of ten or more. The chain is built from TRBV20-1 and TRBJ2-1; 10 bases agree with TRBD2. Germline V CDR1 and CDR2: DFQATT, SNEGSKA (reference sequence). This CDR3 is built from 14 residues. With V trimmed by 3 bases and J by 8 bases, 7 bases remained unmatched. This chain's CDR3 is CSASFGLAGDEQFF. CDR3 in DNA: TGCAGTGCTAGTTTCGGTCTAGCGGGAGATGAGCAGTTCTTC.